Listed below are T cell receptor beta chains from one sample, sequenced in a study of early T cells in non-severe SARS-CoV-2 infection. Each CDR3 protein gets one entry after TCRdb re-called the 5' RACE reads with MiXCR. The repertoire has about 80,000 distinct CDR3 sequences, about a sixth of them found once; the top ten carry about 3%. Material: whole blood. All receptors derive from an adult who was a healthcare worker with PCR-confirmed SARS-CoV-2 infection or an uninfected control (not recorded which). Each CDR3 is given with its conserved first and last residue. A D gene is named only where the DNA matches it firmly. Part of the rows lack a size; the others show once, few, many or a class for expanded clones.

J gene: TRBJ2-2
D gene: TRBD2
V gene: TRBV4-1
clone size: few
CDR3 DNA: TGCGCCAGCAGCCAAGTTGTCGGGGGGGCGAACACCGGGGAGCTGTTTTTT
CDR3 protein: CASSQVVGGANTGELFF

J gene: TRBJ2-5
D gene: .
V gene: TRBV11-3
clone size: .
CDR3 DNA: TGTGCCAGCAGCTTGAGGACAATCCAAGAGACCCAGTACTTC
CDR3 protein: CASSLRTIQETQYF

J gene: TRBJ2-4
D gene: .
V gene: TRBV29-1
clone size: .
CDR3 DNA: TGCAGCGGGACTCAGAGTGACATTCAGTACTTC
CDR3 protein: CSGTQSDIQYF

J gene: TRBJ2-7
D gene: .
V gene: TRBV21-1
clone size: .
CDR3 DNA: TGTGCCAGCAGCACAATACTCTACGAGCAGTACTTC
CDR3 protein: CASSTILYEQYF

J gene: TRBJ1-5
D gene: TRBD1
V gene: TRBV24-1
clone size: few
CDR3 DNA: TGTGCCACCAGTGATTCGGACAGGGGTTACAATCAGCCCCAGCATTTT
CDR3 protein: CATSDSDRGYNQPQHF

J gene: TRBJ1-4
D gene: .
V gene: TRBV5-1
clone size: few
CDR3 DNA: TGCGCCAGCAGCCTAGGGTTGGGGAATAATGAAAAACTGTTTTTT
CDR3 protein: CASSLGLGNNEKLFF

J gene: TRBJ2-1
D gene: .
V gene: TRBV5-1
clone size: many
CDR3 DNA: TGCGCCAGCAGCCCGGACTCCTCCAATGAGCAGTTCTTC
CDR3 protein: CASSPDSSNEQFF

J gene: TRBJ2-3
D gene: .
V gene: TRBV14
clone size: .
CDR3 DNA: TGTGCCAGCAGCCAAGATCCGGGACAGCTGGGGGGAGATACGCAGTATTTT
CDR3 protein: CASSQDPGQLGGDTQYF

J gene: TRBJ2-1
D gene: .
V gene: TRBV14
clone size: .
CDR3 DNA: TGTGCCAGCAGAGGGGGGATTTACAATGAGCAGTTCTTC
CDR3 protein: CASRGGIYNEQFF

J gene: TRBJ2-2
D gene: .
V gene: TRBV27
clone size: many
CDR3 DNA: TGTGCCAGCAGTTCCAAATCCGGATACACCGGGGAGCTGTTTTTT
CDR3 protein: CASSSKSGYTGELFF

J gene: TRBJ2-5
D gene: .
V gene: TRBV2
clone size: few
CDR3 DNA: TGTGCCAGCAGTGTTAGTCAGTACCAAGAGACCCAGTACTTC
CDR3 protein: CASSVSQYQETQYF

J gene: TRBJ2-5
D gene: .
V gene: TRBV21-1
clone size: .
CDR3 DNA: TGTGCCACCGTCTGGGCCGGGGTAAAGACCCAGTACTTC
CDR3 protein: CATVWAGVKTQYF

J gene: TRBJ2-1
D gene: .
V gene: TRBV24-1
clone size: few
CDR3 DNA: TGTGCCACCAGTGACCCTTGGTACAATGAGCAGTTCTTC
CDR3 protein: CATSDPWYNEQFF

J gene: TRBJ2-1
D gene: TRBD2
V gene: TRBV18
clone size: .
CDR3 DNA: TGTGCCAGCTCACCGCCGGGAGGGGGATCCTACAATGAGCAGTTCTTC
CDR3 protein: CASSPPGGGSYNEQFF

J gene: TRBJ1-1
D gene: TRBD1
V gene: TRBV3-1
clone size: many
CDR3 DNA: TGTGCCAGCAGATTCTACCGGGACAGAGAAGCTTTCTTT
CDR3 protein: CASRFYRDREAFF

J gene: TRBJ2-5
D gene: TRBD2
V gene: TRBV10-3
clone size: few
CDR3 DNA: TGTGCCATCAGGGAAGCGGGGTTACAAGAGACCCAGTACTTC
CDR3 protein: CAIREAGLQETQYF

J gene: TRBJ2-7
D gene: .
V gene: TRBV2
clone size: .
CDR3 DNA: TGTGCCAGCAGTGAGTCCTTCGCACAGACCTACGAGCAGTACTTC
CDR3 protein: CASSESFAQTYEQYF

J gene: TRBJ2-7
D gene: TRBD1
V gene: TRBV11-2
clone size: few
CDR3 DNA: TGTGCCAGCAGCTTAGTGACAGGGGGGGACTTC
CDR3 protein: CASSLVTGGDF

J gene: TRBJ2-1
D gene: .
V gene: TRBV6-5
clone size: few
CDR3 DNA: TGTGCCAGCAGTCCTGACTTCCAAAGAGAGCAGTTCTTC
CDR3 protein: CASSPDFQREQFF

J gene: TRBJ2-3
D gene: TRBD1
V gene: TRBV20-1
clone size: few
CDR3 DNA: TGCAGTGCTAGGTCGGACAGGATTGGTAAGGGCATGAGCCCAGATACGCAGTATTTT
CDR3 protein: CSARSDRIGKGMSPDTQYF

J gene: TRBJ1-1
D gene: .
V gene: TRBV5-1
clone size: few
CDR3 DNA: TGCGCCAGCGCGGCCAGGGGTATGAACACTGAAGCTTTCTTT
CDR3 protein: CASAARGMNTEAFF

J gene: TRBJ2-1
D gene: .
V gene: TRBV20-1
clone size: once
CDR3 DNA: TGCAGTGCAGGGGACTTTAGGTCCTACAATGAGCAGTTCTTC
CDR3 protein: CSAGDFRSYNEQFF

J gene: TRBJ1-3
D gene: TRBD1
V gene: TRBV29-1
clone size: .
CDR3 DNA: TGCAGCGCCCGCATCTCCGGGACAGGGAAAAACACCATATATTTT
CDR3 protein: CSARISGTGKNTIYF

J gene: TRBJ2-5
D gene: TRBD1
V gene: TRBV15
clone size: .
CDR3 DNA: TGTGCCACCAGCAAGGGGGACAGCGCCGAGACCCAGTACTTC
CDR3 protein: CATSKGDSAETQYF

J gene: TRBJ2-1
D gene: TRBD2
V gene: TRBV7-2
clone size: .
CDR3 DNA: TGTGCCAGCAGCTTAGGTGTAATACTAGCGGGAGTGGAGAGTGAGCAGTTCTTC
CDR3 protein: CASSLGVILAGVESEQFF

J gene: TRBJ2-7
D gene: TRBD2
V gene: TRBV11-2
clone size: .
CDR3 DNA: TGTGCCAGCAGCTCCCGACCGGGCGGGGGTCCCTACGAGCAGTACTTC
CDR3 protein: CASSSRPGGGPYEQYF

J gene: TRBJ2-1
D gene: .
V gene: TRBV4-2
clone size: .
CDR3 DNA: TGTGCCAGCAGCCAAGATATGGGCCACTCCTACAATGAGCAGTTCTTC
CDR3 protein: CASSQDMGHSYNEQFF

J gene: TRBJ2-7
D gene: .
V gene: TRBV11-2
clone size: few
CDR3 DNA: TGTGCCAGCAGCTCAACTTATTGGGCAGATACCTACGAGCAGTACTTC
CDR3 protein: CASSSTYWADTYEQYF

J gene: TRBJ2-7
D gene: .
V gene: TRBV20-1
clone size: few
CDR3 DNA: TGCAGTGCATTCGGGACAATCGAGCAGTACTTC
CDR3 protein: CSAFGTIEQYF

J gene: TRBJ2-3
D gene: TRBD2
V gene: TRBV6-5
clone size: many
CDR3 DNA: TGTGCCAGCAGCTGGGGCTTACCTAGCGGGGGGTACACAGATACGCAGTATTTT
CDR3 protein: CASSWGLPSGGYTDTQYF

J gene: TRBJ2-2
D gene: .
V gene: TRBV19
clone size: few
CDR3 DNA: TGTGCCAGTAGGGCGTATGTCACCGGGGAGCTGTTTTTT
CDR3 protein: CASRAYVTGELFF

J gene: TRBJ2-7
D gene: .
V gene: TRBV5-4
clone size: .
CDR3 DNA: TGTGCCAGCAGCTCCCGGCCTGGAGCGAGGGGCTACGAGCAGTACTTC
CDR3 protein: CASSSRPGARGYEQYF

J gene: TRBJ1-1
D gene: .
V gene: TRBV7-9
clone size: .
CDR3 DNA: TGTGCCAGCAGCTCCCGGACCGGGGGTCTAACTGAAGCTTTCTTT
CDR3 protein: CASSSRTGGLTEAFF

J gene: TRBJ1-1
D gene: .
V gene: TRBV11-3
clone size: few
CDR3 DNA: TGTGCCAGCAGCTTGGATCCAGGGAAGAAGTTCTTT
CDR3 protein: CASSLDPGKKFF

J gene: TRBJ1-2
D gene: .
V gene: TRBV19
clone size: .
CDR3 DNA: TGTGCCAGTAGTATTAGGGGTGACTATGGCTACACCTTC
CDR3 protein: CASSIRGDYGYTF

J gene: TRBJ1-1
D gene: .
V gene: TRBV5-1
clone size: few
CDR3 DNA: TGCGCCAGCAGCCCTGGACCGGGACGCATGAACACTGAAGCTTTCTTT
CDR3 protein: CASSPGPGRMNTEAFF

J gene: TRBJ2-3
D gene: TRBD1
V gene: TRBV7-3
clone size: few
CDR3 DNA: TGTGCCAGCAGCTCCCTCGGACAGGGTGCAGATACGCAGTATTTT
CDR3 protein: CASSSLGQGADTQYF

J gene: TRBJ1-2
D gene: TRBD1
V gene: TRBV5-1
clone size: .
CDR3 DNA: TGCGCCAGCAGCCCAGACAGGGTGAGGGGCTACACCTTC
CDR3 protein: CASSPDRVRGYTF

J gene: TRBJ1-2
D gene: .
V gene: TRBV12-3/TRBV12-4
clone size: .
CDR3 DNA: TGTGCCAGCAGCCCTACCGCCAGTTATAACTATGGCTACACCTTC
CDR3 protein: CASSPTASYNYGYTF

J gene: TRBJ2-7
D gene: TRBD1
V gene: TRBV10-3
clone size: few
CDR3 DNA: TGTGCCATCAGTGAGGGAGCTCCGGGACAGATCTACTTC
CDR3 protein: CAISEGAPGQIYF

J gene: TRBJ1-6
D gene: TRBD1
V gene: TRBV6-2/TRBV6-3
clone size: few
CDR3 DNA: TGTGCCAGCAGCAACAGGGGTTATAATTCACCCCTCCACTTT
CDR3 protein: CASSNRGYNSPLHF

J gene: TRBJ2-1
D gene: .
V gene: TRBV27
clone size: few
CDR3 DNA: TGTGCCAGCAGTTTATACCCAGGGACCTTTCGGCATGAGCAGTTCTTC
CDR3 protein: CASSLYPGTFRHEQFF

J gene: TRBJ2-3
D gene: .
V gene: TRBV7-7
clone size: .
CDR3 DNA: TGTGCTAGCAGCCTGTTGTCTACCACCACAGATACGCAGTATTTT
CDR3 protein: CASSLLSTTTDTQYF

J gene: TRBJ2-1
D gene: TRBD2
V gene: TRBV20-1
clone size: .
CDR3 DNA: TGCAGTGCTAGAAGTAGCGGGACACCCTCCTACAATGAGCAGTTCTTC
CDR3 protein: CSARSSGTPSYNEQFF

J gene: TRBJ1-4
D gene: .
V gene: TRBV7-2
clone size: few
CDR3 DNA: TGTGCCAGCAGCTTAATGTCAGCAACTAATGAAAAACTGTTTTTT
CDR3 protein: CASSLMSATNEKLFF

J gene: TRBJ2-2
D gene: .
V gene: TRBV18
clone size: .
CDR3 DNA: TGTGCCAGCTCACCAATCGCGGATTCGAACACCGGGGAGCTGTTTTTT
CDR3 protein: CASSPIADSNTGELFF

J gene: TRBJ2-1
D gene: .
V gene: TRBV21-1
clone size: .
CDR3 DNA: TGTGCCAGCAGCACGCGAATGGGACAGGGGTTGTACAATGAGCAGTTCTTC
CDR3 protein: CASSTRMGQGLYNEQFF